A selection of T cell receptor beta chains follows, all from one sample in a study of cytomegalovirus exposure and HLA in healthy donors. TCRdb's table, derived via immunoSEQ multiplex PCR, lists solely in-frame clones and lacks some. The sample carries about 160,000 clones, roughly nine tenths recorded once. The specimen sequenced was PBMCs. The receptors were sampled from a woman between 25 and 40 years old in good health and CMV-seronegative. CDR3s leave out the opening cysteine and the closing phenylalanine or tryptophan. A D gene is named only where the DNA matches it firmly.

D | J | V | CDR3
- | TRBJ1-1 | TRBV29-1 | SVGGQGKGTEAF
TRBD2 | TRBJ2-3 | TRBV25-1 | ASSSVGGDTDTQY
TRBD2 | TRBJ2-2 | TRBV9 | ASSGAGGGTNTGELF
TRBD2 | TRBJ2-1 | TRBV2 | ASGRTRNNEQF
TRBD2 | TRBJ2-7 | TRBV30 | AAELATSYEQY
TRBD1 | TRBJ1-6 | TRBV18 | ASSLNNLQGAMSLPLH
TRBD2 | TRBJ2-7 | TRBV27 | ASSLASGTSYEQY
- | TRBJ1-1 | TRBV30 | AWRLPQASREAF
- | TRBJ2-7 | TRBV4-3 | ASSQGGSYEQY
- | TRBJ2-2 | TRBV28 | ASSLRLYTGELF
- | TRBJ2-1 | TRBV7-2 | ASSPQGNEQF
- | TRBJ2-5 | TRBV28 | ASSMQPIQETQY
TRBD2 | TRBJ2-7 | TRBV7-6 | ASSLGSNGLAVSYEQY
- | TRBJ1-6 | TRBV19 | ASSIIGDSSPLH
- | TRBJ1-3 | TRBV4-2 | ASSPTISGNTIY
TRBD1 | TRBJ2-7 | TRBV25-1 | ASSETGENYEQY
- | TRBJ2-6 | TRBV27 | ARGWDSGANVLT
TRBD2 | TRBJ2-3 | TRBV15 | ATSREMGLAGGSQVTQY
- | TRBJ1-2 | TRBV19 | ASRNLQGRNYGYT
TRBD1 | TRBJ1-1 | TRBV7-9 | ASSPGGVMNTEAF
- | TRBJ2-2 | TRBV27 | ASSWRVSTGELF
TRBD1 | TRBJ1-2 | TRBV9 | ASSAGNSPGGIGGYT
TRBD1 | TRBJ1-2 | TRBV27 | ASSLRETGGYGYT
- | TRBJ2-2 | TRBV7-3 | ASSLAFGVDTGELF
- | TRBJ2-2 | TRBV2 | ASSRDFTGELF
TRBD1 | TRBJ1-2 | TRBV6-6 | ASSGTEDGYT
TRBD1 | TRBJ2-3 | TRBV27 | ATRDRGSSTDTQY
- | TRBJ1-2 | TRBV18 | ASSPNLNYGYT
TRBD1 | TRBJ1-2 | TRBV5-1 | ASSLWGQGEGYT
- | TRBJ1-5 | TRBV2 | ASERGWNQPQH
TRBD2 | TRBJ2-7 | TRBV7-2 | ASSLAGGETYEQY
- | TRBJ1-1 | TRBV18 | ASSPQSNTEAF
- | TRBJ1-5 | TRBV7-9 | ASSQTENQPQH
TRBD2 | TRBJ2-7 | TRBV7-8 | ASSLEAGRGQVYEQY
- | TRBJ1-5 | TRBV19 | ASSSGSHQPQH
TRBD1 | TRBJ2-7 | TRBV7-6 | ASSLVGRGPNEQY
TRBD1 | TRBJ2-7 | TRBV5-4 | ASSSPMGTGIDEQY
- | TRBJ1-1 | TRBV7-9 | ASSFLRTGMNTEAF
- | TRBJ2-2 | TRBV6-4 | ASSDGSDTGELF
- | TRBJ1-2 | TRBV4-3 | ASSQGLGSGIGYT
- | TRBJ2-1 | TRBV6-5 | ASTRSQSNEQF
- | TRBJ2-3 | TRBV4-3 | ASSPLVASGTDTQY
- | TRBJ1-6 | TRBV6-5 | ASSFGQQNSPLH
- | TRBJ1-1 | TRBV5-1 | ASSLQENTEAF
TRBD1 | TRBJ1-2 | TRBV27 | ASRGWGTADGYT
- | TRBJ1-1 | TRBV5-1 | ASSLDSTEAF
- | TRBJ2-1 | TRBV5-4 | ASSLVSRGDNEQF